This T cell receptor (beta chain) was found in a study of blood T cell repertoires in COVID-19. Using immunoSEQ multiplex PCR, the repertoire was profiled, and TCRdb retains in-frame clones only, with some absent. The sample has approximately 100,000 clones, 70% to 90% seen once. Germline lookup yields CDR1 SNHLY and CDR2 FYNNEI. V was pared by 5 bases and J by 10 bases, with 17 bases between. CDR3 length: 13 residues. This receptor was identified in a human donor in a cohort sampled during active COVID-19. Sequenced: peripheral blood. The genes are TRBV2 and TRBJ1-1; the D is unclear. DNA for the CDR3: TGTGCCAGCAGTCCGTCCCCTCGGGAGCGAGCTTTCTTT. This codes for CASSPSPRERAFF.